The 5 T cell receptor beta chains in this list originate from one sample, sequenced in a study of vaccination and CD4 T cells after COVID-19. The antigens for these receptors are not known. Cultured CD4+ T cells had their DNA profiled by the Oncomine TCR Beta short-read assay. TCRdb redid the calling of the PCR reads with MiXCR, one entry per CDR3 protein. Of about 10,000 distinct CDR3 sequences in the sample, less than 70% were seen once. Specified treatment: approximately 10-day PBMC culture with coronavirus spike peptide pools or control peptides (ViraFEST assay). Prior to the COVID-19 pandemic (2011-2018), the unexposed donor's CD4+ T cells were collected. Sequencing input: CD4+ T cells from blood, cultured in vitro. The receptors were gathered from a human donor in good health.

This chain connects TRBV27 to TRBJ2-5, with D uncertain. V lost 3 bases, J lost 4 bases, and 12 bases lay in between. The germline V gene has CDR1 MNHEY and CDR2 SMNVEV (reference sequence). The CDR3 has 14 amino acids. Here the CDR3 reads CASSLAGLRETQYF. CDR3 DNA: TGTGCCAGCAGTTTGGCTGGGCTCAGAGAGACCCAGTACTTC.

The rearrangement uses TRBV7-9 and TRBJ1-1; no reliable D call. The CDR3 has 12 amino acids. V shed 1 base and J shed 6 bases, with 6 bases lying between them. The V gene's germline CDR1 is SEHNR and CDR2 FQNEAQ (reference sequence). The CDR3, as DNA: TGTGCCAGCAGCTTAGTAGAAGCTGAAGCTTTCTTT. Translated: CASSLVEAEAFF.

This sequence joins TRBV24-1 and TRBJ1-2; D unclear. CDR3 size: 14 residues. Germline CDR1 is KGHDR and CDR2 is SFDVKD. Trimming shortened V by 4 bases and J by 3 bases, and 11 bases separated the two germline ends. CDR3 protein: CATSDSWADYGYTF. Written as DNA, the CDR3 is TGTGCCACCAGTGACTCTTGGGCGGACTATGGCTACACCTTC.

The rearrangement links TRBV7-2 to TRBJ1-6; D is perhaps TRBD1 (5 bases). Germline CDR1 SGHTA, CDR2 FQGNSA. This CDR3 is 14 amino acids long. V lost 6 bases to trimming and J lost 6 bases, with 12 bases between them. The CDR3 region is CASRGDSINSPLHF. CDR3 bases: TGTGCCAGCAGGGGCGACAGCATTAATTCACCCCTCCACTTT.

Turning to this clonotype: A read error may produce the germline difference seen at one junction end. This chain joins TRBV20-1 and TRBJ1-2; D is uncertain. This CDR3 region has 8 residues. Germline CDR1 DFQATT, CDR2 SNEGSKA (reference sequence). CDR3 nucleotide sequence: TGCAGTGCTACTGGCCACACCTTC. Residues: CSATGHTF.